This T cell receptor beta chain was captured by sequencing in a study of T-cell reconstitution after alpha-beta-depleted transplantation in children. In its sample, this clonotype was seen many times. Its antigen is undetermined. The CDR3 spans 14 residues. Germline V gives CDR1 LGHNA, CDR2 YNFKEQ. V was cut by 7 bases and J by 5 bases, with 16 bases left in between. As it was prepared, the TCRbeta library received unique molecular identifiers. A single record per CDR3 protein comes from TCRdb applying MiXCR to the PCR reads. The profile shows about 300,000 distinct CDR3 sequences, over 7.5% of them singletons. General study findings and limits: When one year had passed after transplant, most T-cell counts and diversity came from newly produced T cells.

The receptor was isolated from a female patient between 2 and 15 years old who had a stem cell transplant for Fanconi anemia, so the T cells may come from the graft donor. The rearrangement joins TRBV4-2 to TRBJ2-3, with a weak D call TRBD2 (5 bases). Material: peripheral blood, obtained 360 days after TCRalphabeta/CD19-depleted stem cell transplant. The CDR3 loop is CASKPGILVDTQYF. DNA for the CDR3: TGTGCCAGCAAGCCCGGGATTTTGGTAGATACGCAGTATTTT.